The T cell receptor (beta chain) described here comes from a study of technical replicates of blood from several donors. Profiling relied on immunoSEQ multiplex PCR, and the TCRdb table lists in-frame clones only, not all of them. Of approximately 79,000 clones in the sample, 85% to 95% were seen once. Trimming removed 7 bases from V and 0 bases from J, with 9 bases in between. Germline V lookup: CDR1 ENHRY, CDR2 SYGVKD. This CDR3 spans 14 amino acids. The sequence was collected from a human donor in good health. The J gene is TRBJ2-2, the V gene TRBV10-3; D is possibly TRBD2 (6 bases). Material: T cells isolated from PBMCs. DNA of the CDR3: TGTGCCATCAAGGGACTGGCGAACACCGGGGAGCTGTTTTTT. The encoded protein is CAIKGLANTGELFF.